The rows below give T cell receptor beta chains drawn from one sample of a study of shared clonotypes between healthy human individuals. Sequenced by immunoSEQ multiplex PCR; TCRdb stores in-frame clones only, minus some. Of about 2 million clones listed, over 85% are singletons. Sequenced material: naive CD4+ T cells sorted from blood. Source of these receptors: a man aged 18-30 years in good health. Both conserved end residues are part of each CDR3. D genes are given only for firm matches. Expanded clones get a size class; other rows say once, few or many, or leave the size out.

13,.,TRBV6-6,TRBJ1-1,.,CASTTTGNTEAFF,TGTGCCAGTACTACGACGGGGAACACTGAAGCTTTCTTT
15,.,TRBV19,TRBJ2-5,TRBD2,CASSIDREGPETQYF,TGTGCCAGTAGTATTGACCGGGAGGGCCCAGAGACCCAGTACTTC
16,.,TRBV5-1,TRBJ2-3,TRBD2,CASSKETSGHTDTQYF,TGCGCCAGCAGCAAAGAGACTAGCGGGCACACAGATACGCAGTATTTT
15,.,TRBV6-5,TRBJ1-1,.,CASSLAHRAGPEAFF,TGTGCCAGCAGTTTGGCCCACAGGGCTGGGCCTGAAGCTTTCTTT
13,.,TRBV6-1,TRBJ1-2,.,CASSEGVINGYTF,TGTGCCAGCAGTGAGGGGGTAATAAACGGCTACACCTTC
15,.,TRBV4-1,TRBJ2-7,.,CASSQEIGRAYEQYF,TGCGCCAGCAGCCAGGAAATAGGCAGGGCCTACGAGCAGTACTTC
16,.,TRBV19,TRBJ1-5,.,CASSTLRRESNQPQHF,TGTGCCAGTAGTACGCTCCGCAGGGAGAGCAATCAGCCCCAGCATTTT
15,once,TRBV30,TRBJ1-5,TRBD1,CAWSPDGQGWQPQHF,TGTGCCTGGAGCCCGGACGGACAGGGGTGGCAGCCCCAGCATTTT
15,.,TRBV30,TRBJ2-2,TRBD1,CAWSHRDRESGELFF,TGTGCCTGGAGTCACCGGGACAGGGAGTCCGGGGAGCTGTTTTTT
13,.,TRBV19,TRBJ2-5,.,CASSRAGKETQYF,TGTGCCAGTAGTAGGGCAGGGAAAGAGACCCAGTACTTC
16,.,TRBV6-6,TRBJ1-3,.,CASSLTAGTGGNTIYF,TGTGCCAGCAGTCTTACCGCGGGGACCGGTGGAAACACCATATATTTT
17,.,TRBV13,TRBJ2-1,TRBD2,CASEGLSKRELGNEQFF,TGTGCCTCGGAGGGGCTATCAAAGCGGGAGCTGGGAAATGAGCAGTTCTTC
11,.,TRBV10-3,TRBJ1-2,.,CAISDGAGYTF,TGTGCCATCAGTGATGGGGCTGGCTACACCTTC
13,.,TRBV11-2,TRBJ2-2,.,CASSPPFPGELFF,TGTGCCAGCAGCCCTCCGTTCCCCGGGGAGCTGTTTTTT
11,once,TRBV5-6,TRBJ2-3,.,CASSLLDTQYF,TGTGCCAGCAGCCTCTTAGATACGCAGTATTTT
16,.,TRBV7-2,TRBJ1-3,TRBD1,CASSSRTGTTGNTIYF,TGTGCCAGCAGCTCCCGGACAGGGACGACTGGAAACACCATATATTTT
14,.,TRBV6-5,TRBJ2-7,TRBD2,CASSTGLAIYEQYF,TGTGCCAGCAGTACCGGACTAGCGATCTACGAGCAGTACTTC
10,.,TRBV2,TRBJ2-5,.,CASSRETQYF,TGTGCCAGCAGCAGGGAGACCCAGTACTTC
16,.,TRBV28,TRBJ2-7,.,CASSLTTPGRPYEQYF,TGTGCCAGCAGTCTGACTACTCCGGGACGGCCTTACGAGCAGTACTTC
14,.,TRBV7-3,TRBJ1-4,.,CASSSATTNEKLFF,TGTGCCAGCAGCTCGGCTACAACTAATGAAAAACTGTTTTTT
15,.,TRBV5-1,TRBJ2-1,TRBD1,CASSLEQGLWYEQFF,TGCGCCAGCAGCTTGGAACAGGGGCTCTGGTATGAGCAGTTCTTC
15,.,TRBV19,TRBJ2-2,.,CASRRLDTNTGELFF,TGTGCCAGTAGAAGACTAGATACGAACACCGGGGAGCTGTTTTTT
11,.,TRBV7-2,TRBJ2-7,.,CASSLNYEQYF,TGTGCCAGCAGCTTAAATTACGAGCAGTACTTC
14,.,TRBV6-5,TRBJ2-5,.,CASRKGGGVETQYF,TGTGCCAGCAGGAAGGGAGGGGGCGTAGAGACCCAGTACTTC
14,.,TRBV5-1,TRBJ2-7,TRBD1,CASGNPGGTGEQYF,TGCGCCAGCGGGAACCCAGGGGGAACGGGGGAGCAGTACTTC
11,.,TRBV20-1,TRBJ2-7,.,CSAPFVYEQYF,TGCAGTGCCCCGTTCGTCTACGAGCAGTACTTC
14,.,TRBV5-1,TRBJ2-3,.,CASSLSGTTDTQYF,TGCGCCAGCAGCTTGTCTGGGACGACAGATACGCAGTATTTT
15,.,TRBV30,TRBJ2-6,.,CAWTARGNGANVLTF,TGTGCCTGGACGGCCAGGGGTAATGGGGCCAACGTCCTGACTTTC
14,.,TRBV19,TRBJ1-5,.,CASSLGGYNQPQHF,TGTGCCAGTAGTCTCGGGGGATACAATCAGCCCCAGCATTTT
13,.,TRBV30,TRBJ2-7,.,CAWSVRTAYEQYF,TGTGCCTGGAGTGTCCGTACTGCCTACGAGCAGTACTTC
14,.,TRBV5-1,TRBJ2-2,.,CASSLLTDFGELFF,TGCGCCAGCAGCTTACTGACAGACTTCGGGGAGCTGTTTTTT
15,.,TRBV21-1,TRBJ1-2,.,CASSNLQQGSDGYTF,TGTGCCAGCAGCAACCTCCAACAGGGATCGGATGGCTACACCTTC
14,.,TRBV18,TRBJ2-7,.,CASSPPGSSYEQYF,TGTGCCAGCTCACCACCAGGTAGTTCCTACGAGCAGTACTTC
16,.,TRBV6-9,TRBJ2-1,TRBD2,CASSYRRTSGYNEQFF,TGTGCCAGCAGTTATCGGAGGACTAGCGGTTACAATGAGCAGTTCTTC
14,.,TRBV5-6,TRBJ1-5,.,CASSLGGYSQPQHF,TGTGCCAGCAGCCTAGGGGGGTACAGTCAGCCCCAGCATTTT
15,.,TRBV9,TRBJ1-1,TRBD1,CASSSLQGAGTEAFF,TGTGCCAGCAGCTCCCTACAGGGGGCTGGAACTGAAGCTTTCTTT
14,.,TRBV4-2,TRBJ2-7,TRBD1,CASSLGGQGGEQYF,TGTGCCAGCAGCTTGGGAGGACAGGGGGGCGAGCAGTACTTC